This TCR beta chain is drawn from a study of beta chain features in type 1 diabetes. This clone was found a few times. The antigen is not known. From germline, CDR1 is ENHRY and CDR2 SYGVKD. Trimming took 10 bases from V and 0 from J, leaving 16 bases between them. The CDR3 length is 16 residues. The investigators reverse transcribed all of the isolated RNA, so they sequenced expressed TCRB transcripts. Measured with immunoSEQ multiplex PCR; TCRdb has only the in-frame clones, and not every one. The repertoire has about 650,000 clones, roughly an eighth of them found once; the top ten carry 0.09% to 0.15%. The study's findings and limits: TCRB CDR3 length was moderately but significantly reduced in all four CD4+ subsets of Type 1 diabetes patients.

This clonotype was obtained from a man in his thirties or forties with type 1 diabetes. Sequencing was done on a sample of naive CD4+ T cells from blood. The chain recombines TRBV10-3 with TRBJ2-6; D tentatively fits TRBD1 or TRBD2 (5 bases each). For the CDR3, the DNA is TGTGCCACTAGGACGGGGCTCCCCTCTGGGGCCAACGTCCTGACTTTC. As protein: CATRTGLPSGANVLTF.